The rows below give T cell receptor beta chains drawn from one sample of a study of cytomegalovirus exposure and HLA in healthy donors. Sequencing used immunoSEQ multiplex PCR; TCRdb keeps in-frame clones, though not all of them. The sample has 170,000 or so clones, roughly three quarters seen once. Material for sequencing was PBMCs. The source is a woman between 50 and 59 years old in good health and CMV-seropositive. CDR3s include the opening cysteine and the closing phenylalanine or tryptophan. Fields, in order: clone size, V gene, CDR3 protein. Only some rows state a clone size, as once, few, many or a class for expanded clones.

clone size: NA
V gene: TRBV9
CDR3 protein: CASSLTGGWRETQYF

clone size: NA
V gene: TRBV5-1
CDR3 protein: CASSLTGAPYEQYF

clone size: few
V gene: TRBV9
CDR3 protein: CASSRASNEQYF

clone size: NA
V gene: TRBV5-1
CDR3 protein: CASSPRTVKTQYF

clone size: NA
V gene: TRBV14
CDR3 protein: CASSPGQGPYEQYF

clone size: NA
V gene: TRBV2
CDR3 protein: CASTRTSGGAGFF

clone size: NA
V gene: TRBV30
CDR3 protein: CAWGLDARAPYGTQYF

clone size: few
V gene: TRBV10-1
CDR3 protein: CASSDGTAPLGAFF

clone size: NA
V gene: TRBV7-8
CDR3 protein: CASTRTGTIMNEQYF

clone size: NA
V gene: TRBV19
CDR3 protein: CASSRQAIYPNQPQHF

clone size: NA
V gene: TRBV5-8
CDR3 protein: CASSPLTGFGSPLHF

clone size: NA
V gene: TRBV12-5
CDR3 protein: CASGPQGYSNQPQHF

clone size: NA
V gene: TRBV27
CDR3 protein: CASSLGGTTRTEAFF

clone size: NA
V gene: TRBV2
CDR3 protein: CAVGGSGNTIYF

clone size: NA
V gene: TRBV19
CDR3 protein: CASSSFDRDEQFF

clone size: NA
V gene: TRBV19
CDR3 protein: CASSPSRVGGTEAFF

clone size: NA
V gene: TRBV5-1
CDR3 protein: CASSLGQYTDTQYF

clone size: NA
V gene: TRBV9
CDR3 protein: CASSAGINEQFF

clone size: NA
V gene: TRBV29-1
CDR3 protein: CSVEEMSGGLADTQYF

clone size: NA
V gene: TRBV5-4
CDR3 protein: CASSLEAGSYEQYF

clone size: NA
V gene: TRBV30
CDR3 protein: CAWSVSSGASTDTQYF

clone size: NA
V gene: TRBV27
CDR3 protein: CATLGGAMNTEAFF

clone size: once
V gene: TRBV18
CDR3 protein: CASSPPRVSNYGYTF

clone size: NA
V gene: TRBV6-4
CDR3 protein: CASSDGTPNSPLHF

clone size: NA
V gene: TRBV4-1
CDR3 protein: CASSQDFLEGSYTF

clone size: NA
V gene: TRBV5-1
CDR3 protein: CASSLDTGGWYGYTF

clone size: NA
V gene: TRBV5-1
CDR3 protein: CASSWRDSTNTGELFF

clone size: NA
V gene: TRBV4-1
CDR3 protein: CASSQTGTWGTNEQFF

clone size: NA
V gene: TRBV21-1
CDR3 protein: CASSVTRTDPDSPHSSPLHF

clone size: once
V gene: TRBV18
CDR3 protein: CASSPSTGGGTQYF

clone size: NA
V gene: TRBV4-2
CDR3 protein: CASSQDSVGGYTF

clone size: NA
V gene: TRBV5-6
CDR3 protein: CASSLGTGGNSPLHF

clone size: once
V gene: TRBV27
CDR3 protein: CASSLAITSTDTQYF

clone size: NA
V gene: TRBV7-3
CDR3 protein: CASSLTASTDTQYF

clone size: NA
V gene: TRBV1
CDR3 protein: CTSRARGGLVAGENYNEQFF

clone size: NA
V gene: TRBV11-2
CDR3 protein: CASSLLTSSGGSTDTQYF

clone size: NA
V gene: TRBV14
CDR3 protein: CASSHQNSPLHF

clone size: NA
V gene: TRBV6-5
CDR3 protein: CASSLYSRDTEAFF

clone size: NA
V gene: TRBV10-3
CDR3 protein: CAIISQTGELYQPQHF